Following are 2 T cell receptor delta chains from one sample sequenced in a study of Vδ1+ human thymocytes. Points from the study as a whole: Highly polyclonal TRG and TRD repertoires with Gaussian CDR3 length distributions appeared in thymus.

Sequences come from RNA converted to cDNA by reverse transcription. CDR3 amplicons came from multiplex PCR with pooled V-gene forward and constant-region reverse primers. TCRdb repeated clone calling on the multiplex PCR reads with CATT. The sample records around 76,000 delta-chain clones, around 32% being singletons. The antigens for these receptors are not known. Sequencing was done on a sample of Vdelta1+ gamma-delta thymocytes from the thymus. The subset is: FACS-sorted CD3+ TCRalphabeta- TCRVdelta1+ TCRVdelta2- thymocytes. These receptors came from a boy under two years old who had congenital heart surgery.

This sequence joins TRDV1 and TRDJ1, with D perhaps matching TRDD3 (5 bases). The CDR3 is 21 amino acids. V shed 1 base and J shed 4 bases, with 31 bases lying between them. CDR1 TSWWSYY and CDR2 QGS come from the germline V gene. CDR3 region: CALGEPSFRSWGPDASDKLIF. CDR3 sequence (DNA): TGTGCTCTTGGGGAACCGTCTTTTCGGTCATGGGGACCCGACGCCAGCGATAAACTCATCTTT.

The chain is built from TRDV1 and TRDJ1; TRDD3 might be the D (7 bases). The ends were cut back, 4 bases at V and 7 bases at J, with 25 bases in the middle. Per germline, CDR1 TSWWSYY and CDR2 QGS. The CDR3 contains 17 residues. In nucleotides, the CDR3 is TGTGCTCTTGGGGGTCCTACGAGTTTGTGGGGGGGATCTAAACTCATCTTT. Its protein product is CALGGPTSLWGGSKLIF.